Below, 28 T cell receptor beta chains from the same sample are listed, as sequenced in a study of T-cell memory formation after mild COVID-19. TCRdb used MiXCR to reprocess the 5' RACE reads, holding one entry per CDR3 protein. The table has fewer than 350,000 distinct CDR3 sequences, roughly 8.2% seen once. Sequencing was performed on PBMCs or a T cell subset sorted from them (not recorded which). All receptors come from a man younger than 35 who had mild COVID-19 (a few samples of this study predate the infection). Cell type and time point are not known.

The chain couples TRBV3-1 to TRBJ2-3; D may match TRBD1 or TRBD2 (6 bases each). The CDR3 sequence is 12 residues long. Per the germline V gene, CDR1 is LGHDT and CDR2 is YNNKEL (reference sequence). Trimming shortened V by 10 bases and J by 4 bases, and 12 bases separated the two germline ends. Here the CDR3 reads CATRGGADTQYF. CDR3 DNA sequence: TGTGCCACCAGGGGCGGGGCAGATACGCAGTATTTT.

This clonotype occurred a few times. CDR3 sequence (DNA): TGTGCCACCAAGGGGTCAGGGGGCGGCTACGAGCAGTACTTC. Translated, it gives CATKGSGGGYEQYF. V usage is TRBV10-3 and J usage is TRBJ2-7; 8 bases agree with TRBD1. The V gene's germline CDR1 is ENHRY and CDR2 SYGVKD. V dropped 10 bases and J dropped 3; count of bases not matched to a gene: 11. This CDR3 has 14 residues.

This chain uses TRBV7-3 with TRBJ1-2; 8 nucleotides agree with TRBD1. CDR3 length equals 13 residues. Germline V CDR1 and CDR2: SGHTA, FQGTGA. V trimming: 5 bases; J trimming: 6 bases; junction bases outside the gene matches: 5. DNA of the CDR3: TGTGCCAGCAGCACAAACAGGGGGGATGGCTACACCTTC. This translates into CASSTNRGDGYTF.

Ten or more counts support this clonotype. The V and J genes are TRBV7-9 and TRBJ1-1, with TRBD1 as a possible D gene (6 bases). V was pared by 3 bases and J by 3 bases, with 11 bases between. The V gene's germline CDR1 is SEHNR and CDR2 FQNEAQ (reference sequence). The CDR3 sequence is 14 residues long. CDR3 in DNA: TGTGCCAGCAGCTTTGGGCAGGGGTACACTGAAGCTTTCTTT. This encodes CASSFGQGYTEAFF.

The chain is built from TRBV6-2 or TRBV6-3 and TRBJ2-5; D is ambiguous. The CDR3 spans 11 residues. The germline V gene encodes CDR1 MNHEY and CDR2 SVGEGT. V was pared by 2 bases and J by 5 bases, with 3 bases between. The CDR3 loop reads CASSYTETQYF. CDR3 in DNA: TGTGCCAGCAGTTACACTGAGACCCAGTACTTC.

V usage is TRBV2 and J usage is TRBJ2-6, with D tentatively TRBD1 (6 bases). The CDR3 is 16 amino acids. V lost 2 bases and J lost 2, with 10 bases in between. Germline V gives CDR1 SNHLY, CDR2 FYNNEI. The CDR3 DNA is TGTGCCAGCAGTGAACTAAGGGGGACTGGGGCCAACGTCCTGACTTTC. Its translation: CASSELRGTGANVLTF.

This clonotype was seen only a few times. The chain has TRBV6-5 and TRBJ1-2; D is undetermined. This CDR3 contains 14 residues. Per the germline V gene, CDR1 is MNHEY and CDR2 is SVGAGI. V gave up 2 bases and J gave up 4 bases, with 11 bases separating them. The CDR3 bases are TGTGCCAGCAGTTACAAGGAGACTATCTATGGCTACACCTTC. The encoded protein is CASSYKETIYGYTF.

V gene TRBV25-1 combines with J gene TRBJ2-3; D possibly corresponds to TRBD2 (7 bases). This CDR3 is 15 amino acids long. Trimming removed 9 bases at V and 1 base at J, with 17 bases between. Germline V gene lookup returns CDR1 MGHDK and CDR2 SYGVNS. The CDR3 DNA follows: TGTGCCAGTGGCCCAGGGCGGGGGCGCACAGATACGCAGTATTTT. Translating gives CASGPGRGRTDTQYF.

In this sample, this clonotype turned up a few times. The rearrangement uses TRBV7-2 and TRBJ2-1; D may correspond to TRBD1 or TRBD2 (5 bases each). V was trimmed by 5 bases and J by 4 bases, leaving 15 bases between them. CDR1 and CDR2 (germline): SGHTA, FQGNSA. The CDR3 extends over 15 amino acids. DNA of the CDR3: TGTGCCAGCAGCCAGAGGGGCTACTTATACAATGAGCAGTTCTTC. Amino acid sequence: CASSQRGYLYNEQFF.

This clonotype has only a few counts. The gene calls are TRBV9 and TRBJ2-3; the D call may be TRBD1 or TRBD2 (6 bases each). Germline CDR1 reads SGDLS; CDR2 reads YYNGEE. V dropped 2 bases and J dropped 5 bases, with 18 bases sitting between them. The CDR3 runs 16 residues. The chain's CDR3 is CASSVPTGAVLDTQYF. The CDR3 coding sequence is TGTGCCAGCAGCGTCCCCACGGGGGCCGTGCTAGATACGCAGTATTTT.

The chain joins TRBV19 to TRBJ2-4, with unresolved D. Germline V gene sequence: CDR1 LNHDA, CDR2 SQIVND (reference sequence). V dropped 6 bases and J dropped 1 base, with 7 bases sitting between them. CDR3 size: 13 residues. CDR3: CASRGWAKNIQYF. In DNA form, the CDR3 reads TGTGCCAGTAGAGGGTGGGCCAAAAACATTCAGTACTTC.

This sequence joins TRBV2 and TRBJ2-2; the D is unclear. V was trimmed by 6 bases and J by 4 bases, leaving 9 bases between them. Germline CDR1 and CDR2: SNHLY and FYNNEI. The CDR3 spans 13 residues. The CDR3 DNA is TGTGCCAGCAGGGAGACGGTCACCGGGGAGCTGTTTTTT. Its translation: CASRETVTGELFF.

The chain has TRBV11-1 and TRBJ2-7, with D possibly being TRBD1 (6 bases). V lost 5 bases and J lost 0, with 11 bases in between. CDR3 length: 14 amino acids. Germline CDR1 SGHAT, CDR2 FQDESV (reference sequence). The CDR3 reads CASSTGQLSYEQYF. CDR3 sequence (DNA): TGTGCCAGCAGCACCGGACAGCTCTCCTACGAGCAGTACTTC.

The DNA of the CDR3 is TGCAGCGTTGAAGACCTAGGGGGCTACACCTTC. This encodes CSVEDLGGYTF. The chain carries TRBV29-1 and TRBJ1-2; no clear D. Germline V gene lookup returns CDR1 SQVTM and CDR2 ANQGSEA. Trimming removed 0 bases at V and 8 bases at J, with 7 bases between. The CDR3 is 11 amino acids.

This clonotype was detected only a few times. The chain employs TRBV20-1 and TRBJ1-6; 8 bases are a match to TRBD1. Germline CDR1 and CDR2: DFQATT and SNEGSKA (reference sequence). V shed 5 bases and J 9 bases; nucleotides not matched to a gene: 6. This CDR3 has 13 amino acids. CDR3: CSALDRESSPLHF. CDR3 DNA: TGCAGTGCTTTGGACAGGGAGAGTTCACCCCTCCACTTT.

In its sample, this clonotype was seen a few times. The rearrangement joins TRBV11-2 to TRBJ2-3; 8 bases are a match to TRBD2. This CDR3 contains 16 residues. J lost 2 bases, V lost 4 bases, and 8 bases had no gene match. The germline CDR1 and CDR2 sequences are SGHAT and FQNNGV. The CDR3 DNA sequence: TGTGCCAGCAGCTCCTGGACTAGCCGAGCCACAGATACGCAGTATTTT. Its protein is CASSSWTSRATDTQYF.

This clonotype was found a few times. The rearrangement links TRBV5-1 to TRBJ1-2, with 7 bases matching TRBD1. CDR3 length: 12 amino acids. V shed 2 bases and J 6 bases; nucleotides not matched to a gene: 1. The germline V gene encodes CDR1 SGHRS and CDR2 YFSETQ. The CDR3 sequence is CASSFQGDGYTF. In DNA, the CDR3 is TGCGCCAGCAGCTTCCAGGGGGATGGCTACACCTTC.

This clonotype has a handful of counts. The J gene is TRBJ2-7, the V gene TRBV5-8; the match to TRBD1 covers 9 bases. The trim removed 6 bases at V and 3 bases at J, leaving 7 bases unmatched. The length of the CDR3 is 14 residues. The germline V gene has CDR1 SGHTS and CDR2 YDEGEE. The CDR3 spells CASNRDRAYYEQYF. In nucleotides, the CDR3 is TGTGCCAGCAACCGGGACAGGGCGTACTACGAGCAGTACTTC.

This clonotype has a count of ten or more. The chain is built from TRBV12-3 or TRBV12-4 and TRBJ2-4; 9 bases fit TRBD2. The trim removed 3 bases at V and 10 bases at J, leaving 13 bases unmatched. The CDR3 loop spans 16 amino acids. The CDR3 loop is CASSFPRQRGVHIQYF. In nucleotides, the CDR3 is TGTGCCAGCAGTTTCCCGCGCCAGCGGGGGGTCCATATTCAGTACTTC.

The gene calls are TRBV4-3 and TRBJ2-7, with TRBD1 matching over 9 bases. Losses at the gene ends were 3 bases for V and 1 base for J; bases not matched to a gene: 4. Per germline, CDR1 LGHNA and CDR2 YSLEER. This CDR3 comprises 15 residues. The CDR3 spells CASSQGTGRSYEQYF. DNA of the CDR3: TGCGCCAGCAGCCAGGGGACAGGGAGGTCCTACGAGCAGTACTTC.

The chain links TRBV12-3 or TRBV12-4 to TRBJ1-1; D possibly corresponds to TRBD1 (5 bases). The V end lost 8 bases, the J end lost 4 bases, and 23 bases lay between the germline ends. The CDR3 contains 16 residues. The CDR3 region has the DNA TGTGCCAGCGGTGGCAGGGTTCGGGGGAGGGTCACTGAAGCTTTCTTT. Its translation is CASGGRVRGRVTEAFF.

This clonotype has a count of ten or more. The J gene is TRBJ2-5, the V gene TRBV27; 10 bases fit TRBD2. Germline CDR1 reads MNHEY; CDR2 reads SMNVEV (reference sequence). The CDR3 sequence is 18 residues long. V was clipped by 5 bases and J by 3 bases; unmatched bases: 15. This chain's CDR3 is CASSGRGLAVFDKETQYF. CDR3 sequence (DNA): TGTGCCAGCAGTGGTCGAGGACTAGCGGTTTTTGATAAAGAGACCCAGTACTTC.

This clonotype came up a few times. The gene calls are TRBV7-9 and TRBJ1-5; 12 bases are shared with TRBD1. CDR3 length: 16 amino acids. In germline, CDR1 is SEHNR, CDR2 FQNEAQ (reference sequence). V lost 4 bases and J lost 7; bases outside the gene matches: 8. CDR3 sequence (DNA): TGTGCCAGCAGCTCCACCGGGACAGGGGGCGCGCAGCCCCAGCATTTT. Its translation: CASSSTGTGGAQPQHF.

This clonotype was counted ten times or more. V usage is TRBV7-2 and J usage is TRBJ1-1, with TRBD1 matching 7 bases. CDR3 length equals 14 residues. J was trimmed by 4 bases and V by 5 bases; bases with no gene match: 7. From germline, CDR1 is SGHTA and CDR2 FQGNSA. The CDR3, as DNA: TGTGCCAGCAGCCGGGACAGATTTTTCACTGAAGCTTTCTTT. Amino acids: CASSRDRFFTEAFF.

The CDR3 here is CSARGDRKRGTEAFF. CDR3 sequence (DNA): TGCAGTGCTAGAGGGGACCGGAAACGAGGCACTGAAGCTTTCTTT. V is TRBV20-1 and J is TRBJ1-1; tentative D call: TRBD1 (5 bases). Deletions cut 1 base from V and 4 bases from J, with 16 bases between. Germline V gene sequence: CDR1 DFQATT, CDR2 SNEGSKA (reference sequence). The CDR3 sequence is 15 residues long.

The J gene is TRBJ2-3, the V gene TRBV20-1; 10 bases are a match to TRBD2. V dropped 5 bases and J dropped 1; count of bases not matched to a gene: 3. The germline V gene encodes CDR1 DFQATT and CDR2 SNEGSKA (reference sequence). The CDR3 is 14 amino acids. The CDR3 protein is CSAATSGGTDTQYF. Written as DNA, the CDR3 is TGCAGTGCTGCCACTAGCGGGGGCACAGATACGCAGTATTTT.

This clonotype has only a few counts. The rearrangement uses TRBV9 and TRBJ2-5; possible D gene TRBD1, 5 bases. This CDR3 has 14 amino acids. The V gene's germline CDR1 is SGDLS and CDR2 YYNGEE. V lost 1 base to trimming and J lost 4 bases, with 11 bases between them. CDR3 sequence (DNA): TGTGCCAGCAGCGTAAACCAGGGCAGAGAGACCCAGTACTTC. It is translated as CASSVNQGRETQYF.

This clonotype was seen ten or more times. The chain carries TRBV5-1 and TRBJ2-7, with TRBD1 matching 8 bases. The CDR3 consists of 14 residues. Germline V gives CDR1 SGHRS, CDR2 YFSETQ. The V gene end was trimmed by 4 bases and the J gene end by 4 bases; junction bases not matched to a gene: 7. As DNA, the CDR3 is TGCGCCAGCAGCGTGACAGGGGCTAGGTACGAGCAGTACGTC. It encodes CASSVTGARYEQYV.